A single TCR beta chain is shown here with its context. This sample stems from a study of blood T cell repertoires in COVID-19. Study summary: The study drew acute and convalescent COVID-19 samples from the United States, Italy and Spain. Nucleic acid was either cDNA or gDNA, and it came from T cells, B-cell-depleted T cells, or PBMCs.

In the original processing: By means of reference gene primer amplification, nucleated cell counts were estimated. Sequencing used immunoSEQ multiplex PCR; TCRdb keeps in-frame clones, though not all of them. V and J calls and clone size are given by that table; D and trimming were obtained from the DNA. The sample holds 250,000 to 400,000 clones, 90% seen once. Patients of the Seattle cohort, enrolled during active infection, were followed longitudinally. Specimen: peripheral blood. This clonotype was obtained from a woman in her twenties or thirties with COVID-19, enrolled during active disease.

The CDR3 bases are TGTGCCTGGAACCACGGGTACGAGCAGTACTTC. It specifies CAWNHGYEQYF. J is TRBJ2-7 and V is TRBV30; D remains ambiguous. This CDR3 is 11 amino acids long. CDR1 and CDR2 (germline): GTSNPN, SVGIG (reference sequence). Trimming shortened V by 4 bases and J by 4 bases, and 8 bases separated the two germline ends. The full variable domain, completed using reference TRBV30 and TRBJ2-7, is SQTIHQWPATLVQPVGSPLSLECTVEGTSNPNLYWYRQAAGRGLQLLFYSVGIGQISSEVPQNLSASRPQDRQFILSSKKLLLSDSGFYLCAWNHGYEQYFGPGTRLTVT.